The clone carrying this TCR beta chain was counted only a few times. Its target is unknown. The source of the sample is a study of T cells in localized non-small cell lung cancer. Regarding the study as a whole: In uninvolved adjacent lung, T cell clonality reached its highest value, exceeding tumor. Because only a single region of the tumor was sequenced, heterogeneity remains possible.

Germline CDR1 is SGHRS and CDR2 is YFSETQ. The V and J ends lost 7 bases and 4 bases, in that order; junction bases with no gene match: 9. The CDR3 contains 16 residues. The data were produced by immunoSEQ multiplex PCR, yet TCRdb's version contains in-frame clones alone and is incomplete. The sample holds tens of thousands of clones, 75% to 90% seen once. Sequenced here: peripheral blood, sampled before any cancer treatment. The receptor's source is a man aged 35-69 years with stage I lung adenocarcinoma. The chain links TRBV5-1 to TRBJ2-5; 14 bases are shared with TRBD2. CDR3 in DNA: TGCGCCAGCCGGGGGGCCGGGACTAGCGGGAGAGAGACCCAGTACTTC. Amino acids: CASRGAGTSGRETQYF.